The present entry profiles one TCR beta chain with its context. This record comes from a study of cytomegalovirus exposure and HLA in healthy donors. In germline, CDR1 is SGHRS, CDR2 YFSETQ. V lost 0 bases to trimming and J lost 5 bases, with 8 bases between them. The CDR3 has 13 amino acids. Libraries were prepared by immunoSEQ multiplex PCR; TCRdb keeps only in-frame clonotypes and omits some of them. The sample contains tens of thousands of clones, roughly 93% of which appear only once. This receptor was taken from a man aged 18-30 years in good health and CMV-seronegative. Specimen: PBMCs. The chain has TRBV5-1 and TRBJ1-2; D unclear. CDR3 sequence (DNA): TGCGCCAGCAGCTTGGATCCGACATATGGCTACACCTTC. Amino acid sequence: CASSLDPTYGYTF.